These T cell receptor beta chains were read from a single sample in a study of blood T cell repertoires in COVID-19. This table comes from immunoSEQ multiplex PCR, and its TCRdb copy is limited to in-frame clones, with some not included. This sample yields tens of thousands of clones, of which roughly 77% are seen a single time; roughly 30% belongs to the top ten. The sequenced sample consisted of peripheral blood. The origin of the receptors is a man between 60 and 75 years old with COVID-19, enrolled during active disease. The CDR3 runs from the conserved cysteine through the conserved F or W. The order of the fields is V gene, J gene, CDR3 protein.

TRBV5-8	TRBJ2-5	CASSYFRREVQETQYF
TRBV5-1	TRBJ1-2	CASGEGQGYTF
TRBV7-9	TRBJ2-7	CASSSTGYQQYF
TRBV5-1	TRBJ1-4	CASSLRGFGEKLFF
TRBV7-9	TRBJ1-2	CASSSTLARLGAYYGYTF
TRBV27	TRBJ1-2	CASSSGGQGSSYGYTF
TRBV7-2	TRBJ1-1	CASSLATMNTEAFF
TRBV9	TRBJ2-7	CASSPIVGDEQYF
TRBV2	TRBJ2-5	CASRQGPGETQYF
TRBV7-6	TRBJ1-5	CASSPPGQPQHF
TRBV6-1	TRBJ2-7	CASSEARDRGRRYEQYF
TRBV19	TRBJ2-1	CASSVRTPPQHYYNEQFF
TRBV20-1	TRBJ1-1	CSARRNTEAFF
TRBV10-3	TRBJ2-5	CAISVGAGELGEETQYF
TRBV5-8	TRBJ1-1	CASSPVNRLNTEAFF
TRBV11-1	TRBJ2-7	CASSSRVAGPYEQYF
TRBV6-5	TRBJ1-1	CASSNRVNTEAFF
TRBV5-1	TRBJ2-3	CASSPGSGTDTQYF
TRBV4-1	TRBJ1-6	CASSQDGGTTSPLHF
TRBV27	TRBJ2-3	CASRPSGLGADTQYF
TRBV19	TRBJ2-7	CASRATGATSYEQYF
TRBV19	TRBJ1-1	CASTGMNTEAFF
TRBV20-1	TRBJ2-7	CSAREKREQYF
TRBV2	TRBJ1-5	CASSERTANQPQHF
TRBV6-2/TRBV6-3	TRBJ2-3	CASSYGTPRKSTDTQYF
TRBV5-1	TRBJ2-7	CASSLAVGQGYEQYF
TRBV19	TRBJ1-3	CASSMFSYSGNTIYF
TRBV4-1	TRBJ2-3	CASSQVEGAQGDTDTQYF
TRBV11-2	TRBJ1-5	CASSLGPGTDLSQPQHF
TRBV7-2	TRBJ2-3	CASSLWVASGGGTDTQYF
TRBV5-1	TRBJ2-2	CASSISGGQSTGELFF
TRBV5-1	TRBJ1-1	CASSLDFQYTEAFF
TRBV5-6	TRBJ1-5	CASSLRGISNQPQHF
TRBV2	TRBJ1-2	CASSEDRASDNTF
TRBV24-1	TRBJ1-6	CATSPHSPLHF
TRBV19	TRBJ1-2	CATHNLGGSSYTF
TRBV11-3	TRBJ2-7	CASKQGAYEQYF
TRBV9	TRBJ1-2	CASSVARQANYGYTF
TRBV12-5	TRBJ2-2	CASGLGDIRTGELFF
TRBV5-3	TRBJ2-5	CARSLSIVETQYF